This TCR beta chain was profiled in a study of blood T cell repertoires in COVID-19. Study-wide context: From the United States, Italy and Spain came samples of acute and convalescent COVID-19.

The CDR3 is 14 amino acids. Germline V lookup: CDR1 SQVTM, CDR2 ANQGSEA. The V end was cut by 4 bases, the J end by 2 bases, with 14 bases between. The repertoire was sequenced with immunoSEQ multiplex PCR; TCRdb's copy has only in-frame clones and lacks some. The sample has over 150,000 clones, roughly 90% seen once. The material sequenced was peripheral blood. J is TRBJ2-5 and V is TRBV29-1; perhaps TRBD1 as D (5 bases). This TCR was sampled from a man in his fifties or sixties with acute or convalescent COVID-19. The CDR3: CSVAGSAGQETQYF. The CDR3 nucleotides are TGCAGCGTTGCGGGTTCGGCAGGGCAAGAGACCCAGTACTTC.